Detailed here is one T cell receptor beta chain. As yet, its antigen is unknown. The record originates from a study of TIL therapy for anti-PD-1-resistant metastatic lung cancer. The wider study: Patients had a median age of about 50 years (range roughly 35-85). Median tumor mutation burden was under 1.6 mutations per megabase.

The libraries were made with immunoSEQ v3. Profiling relied on immunoSEQ multiplex PCR, and the TCRdb table lists in-frame clones only, not all of them. Found here are about 13,000 clones, approximately 72% of them singletons; the top ten hold roughly 9%. There are 13 residues in the CDR3. The germline V and J ends were trimmed by 4 bases and 4 bases, with 11 bases remaining between them. Germline CDR1 and CDR2: SGDLS and YYNGEE. The time point is: pre-treatment sample, taken before nivolumab and TIL therapy. Tumor tissue came from excised metastases, mostly pleural nodules or supraclavicular lymph nodes. Progressing patients received lymphodepletion, expanded TIL infusion and IL-2. Study results and caveats: Patients were highly selected, enriched for treatment-naive, never-smoker and oncogene-addicted cases.

The sequence was obtained from a woman aged 30 to 85 with non-small cell lung cancer. The V and J genes are TRBV9 and TRBJ1-2; no clear D. The sequencing used tumor tissue, collected at baseline. CDR3 protein: CASSHKGVYGYTF. CDR3 in DNA: TGTGCCAGCAGCCACAAGGGAGTCTATGGCTACACCTTC.